The 14 T cell receptor beta chains below come from one sample, sequenced in a study of CD8 T cells in ankylosing spondylitis. TCRdb fed the 5' RACE reads into MiXCR, producing one record per CDR3 protein. The data show some 290,000 distinct CDR3 sequences, around 20% seen once. The sample taken for sequencing was blood, either unsorted or a sorted T cell fraction (not recorded which). The receptors come from a male donor with ankylosing spondylitis or in good health (not recorded which).

This chain uses TRBV21-1 with TRBJ1-1; whether TRBD1, the table's D call, matches the DNA was not checked. TRBV21-1 constitutes a pseudogene. There are 19 residues in the CDR3. CDR3 protein: CASSKEARTLTGQNTEAFF. In DNA form, the CDR3 reads TGTGCCAGCAGCAAAGAAGCGAGGACACTGACAGGGCAGAACACTGAAGCTTTCTTT.

V usage is TRBV10-2 and J usage is TRBJ2-7, with D unresolved. With 2 bases removed from V and 7 bases from J, the gap between germline ends came to 12 bases. CDR1 is WSHSY and CDR2 is SAAADI in the germline V gene. The CDR3 contains 13 residues. CDR3 sequence (DNA): TGCGCCAGCAGTGAGGTCAGGATGAGGGAGCAGTACGTC. The encoded protein is CASSEVRMREQYV.

This clonotype was observed many times. The chain carries TRBV29-1 and TRBJ2-3; D might be TRBD2 (6 bases). This CDR3 comprises 13 residues. Looked up from germline, CDR1 is SQVTM and CDR2 is ANQGSEA. Trimming shortened V by 7 bases and J by 4 bases, and 15 bases separated the two germline ends. In DNA, the CDR3 is TGCAGCGCTGACGGGGGAGAAGCAGATACGCAGTATTTT. Translated, it gives CSADGGEADTQYF.

The chain joins TRBV6-1 to TRBJ2-1; D remains ambiguous. CDR3 length equals 14 residues. V lost 2 bases, J lost 3 bases, and 8 bases lay in between. Germline V gene data show CDR1 as MNHNS and CDR2 as SASEGT. CDR3 DNA: TGTGCCAGCAGTGAAACGGCAGACTACAATGAGCAGTTCTTC. Amino acids: CASSETADYNEQFF.

This clonotype turned up a few times. CDR3 region: CSASPPVDQPQHF. The CDR3 region has the DNA TGCAGTGCTTCTCCGCCAGTGGACCAGCCCCAGCATTTT. This rearrangement joins TRBV20-1 to TRBJ1-5; no firm D call. This CDR3 has 13 amino acids. The germline V gene has CDR1 DFQATT and CDR2 SNEGSKA (reference sequence). V shed 5 bases and J shed 7 bases, with 15 bases lying between them.

This clonotype turned up a few times. The chain uses TRBV9 and TRBJ2-1; TRBD1 matches at 10 bases. The V gene's germline CDR1 is SGDLS and CDR2 YYNGEE. This CDR3 is 16 amino acids long. The V gene end was trimmed by 0 bases and the J gene end by 9 bases; junction bases not matched to a gene: 9. CDR3 sequence: CASSVETGGGPSEQFF. The DNA for the CDR3 is TGTGCCAGCAGCGTAGAGACAGGGGGCGGGCCAAGTGAGCAGTTCTTC.

This clonotype was recorded a few times. The rearrangement uses TRBV20-1 and TRBJ2-3; 10 positions agree with TRBD1. CDR3 size: 19 residues. CDR1 is DFQATT, CDR2 SNEGSKA, per germline (reference sequence). After removal of 2 bases from V and 0 bases from J, the junction contained 14 bases not matched to a gene. The CDR3 nucleotides are TGCAGTGCTAGATCCGCCGTGGGACAGGGGTCCTCTAGCACAGATACGCAGTATTTT. Its translation is CSARSAVGQGSSSTDTQYF.

The gene calls are TRBV7-2 and TRBJ2-1, with 10 bases fitting TRBD2. CDR3 length: 15 amino acids. The trim removed 1 base at V and 8 bases at J, leaving 5 bases unmatched. Per the germline V gene, CDR1 is SGHTA and CDR2 is FQGNSA. CDR3 coding DNA: TGTGCCAGCAGCTTAGTTGCACTAGCGGGATATGAGCAGTTCTTC. Translation gives CASSLVALAGYEQFF.

In nucleotides, the CDR3 is TGTGCCAGCAGGCTCCGGGACACCTCCTACAATGAGCAGTTCTTC. It encodes CASRLRDTSYNEQFF. This sequence joins TRBV12-3 or TRBV12-4 and TRBJ2-1, with a tentative D call TRBD1 (6 bases). Trimming left V 6 bases short and J 0 bases short, with 12 bases between. This CDR3 has 15 amino acids.

In this sample, this clonotype turned up a few times. A read error may produce the germline difference seen at one junction end. The chain has TRBV27 and TRBJ1-1, with D possibly being TRBD1 (6 bases). From germline, CDR1 is MNHEY and CDR2 SMNVEV (reference sequence). This CDR3 comprises 14 residues. CDR3 amino acids: CASSPQGLKTEAFF. The CDR3 bases are TGTGCCAGCAGTCCACAGGGATTGAAGACTGAAGCTTTCTTT.

This chain uses TRBV7-9 with TRBJ2-1; no definite D call. The CDR3 consists of 13 residues. V lost 3 bases and J lost 10, with 13 bases in between. Germline-derived CDR1 and CDR2 are SEHNR and FQNEAQ (reference sequence). CDR3 residues: CASSFTPSREQFF. The CDR3 DNA sequence: TGTGCCAGCAGCTTTACCCCGTCAAGGGAGCAGTTCTTC.

The V call is TRBV29-1, the J call TRBJ2-5; tentatively, D is TRBD1 (6 bases). This CDR3 spans 12 amino acids. Per the germline V gene, CDR1 is SQVTM and CDR2 is ANQGSEA. V shed 3 bases and J shed 4 bases, with 9 bases lying between them. The CDR3 loop is CSVDEGGETQYF. CDR3 sequence (DNA): TGCAGCGTTGATGAAGGGGGAGAGACCCAGTACTTC.

Only a few counts were recorded for this clonotype. This chain uses TRBV12-3 or TRBV12-4 with TRBJ1-1, with 7 bases matching TRBD1. J lost 1 base, V lost 6 bases, and 5 bases had no gene match. The CDR3 spans 14 residues. DNA for the CDR3: TGTGCCAGCAGCCGGGGACAGAGGAACACTGAAGCTTTCTTT. This sequence encodes CASSRGQRNTEAFF.

This clonotype was observed a few times. The chain has TRBV7-9 and TRBJ2-5, with 7 bases identical to TRBD2. Germline V gene data show CDR1 as SEHNR and CDR2 as FQNEAQ (reference sequence). With 8 bases clipped from V and 1 base from J, the junction kept 7 bases outside the gene matches. The CDR3 spans 14 residues. The CDR3 region has the DNA TGTGCCAGCGAGAAGCGGGAAACCCAAGAGACCCAGTACTTC. This codes for CASEKRETQETQYF. Full variable domain (outside the CDR3, taken from reference TRBV7-9 and TRBJ2-5): DTGVSQNPRHKITKRGQNVTFRCDPISEHNRLYWYRQTLGQGPEFLTYFQNEAQLEKSRLLSDRFSAERPKGSFSTLEIQRTEQGDSAMYLCASEKRETQETQYFGPGTRLLVL.